The next 27 T cell receptor beta chains were all read from a single sample in a study of cytomegalovirus exposure and HLA in healthy donors. The repertoire was sequenced with immunoSEQ multiplex PCR; TCRdb's copy has only in-frame clones and lacks some. The sample carries approximately 98,000 clones, about 94% recorded once. Specimen: PBMCs. All receptors come from a woman under 30 in good health and CMV-seronegative.

This chain connects TRBV2 to TRBJ2-5; TRBD1 is a possible D gene (5 bases). The V end lost 2 bases, the J end lost 7 bases, and 26 bases lay between the germline ends. Germline assignment: CDR1 SNHLY and CDR2 FYNNEI. The CDR3 is 18 amino acids. The CDR3 DNA is TGTGCCAGCAGTGAAAGGGAACCGCTGGGGCCCGGCGTGGGGACCCAGTACTTC. Translated: CASSEREPLGPGVGTQYF.

The table lists this clone with a count of one. The chain recombines TRBV28 with TRBJ1-1; 9 bases are a match to TRBD1. CDR1 is MDHEN, CDR2 SYDVKM, per germline. CDR3 length equals 12 residues. The V gene end was trimmed by 4 bases and the J gene end by 6 bases; junction bases not matched to a gene: 0. The CDR3 is CASSWTGAEAFF. The CDR3 DNA sequence: TGTGCCAGCAGTTGGACAGGGGCTGAAGCTTTCTTT.

CDR3 in DNA: TGTGCCAGCAGCCCGGGCGAGGGGGTCGGTGGCTACACCTTC. It codes for CASSPGEGVGGYTF. The chain combines TRBV5-5 with TRBJ1-2, with a possible D match to TRBD1 (6 bases). The germline gives CDR1 SGHKS, CDR2 YYEKEE (reference sequence). Deletions cut 4 bases from V and 7 bases from J, with 17 bases between. The CDR3 is made up of 14 amino acids.

This clone was recorded once. The chain carries TRBV27 and TRBJ2-2; D remains unclear. V was cut by 7 bases and J by 3 bases, with 3 bases left in between. CDR1 is MNHEY and CDR2 is SMNVEV in the germline V gene (reference sequence). The CDR3 loop spans 11 amino acids. The CDR3 region is CASTDTGELFF. The CDR3, as DNA: TGTGCCAGCACGGACACCGGGGAGCTGTTTTTT.

The V call is TRBV5-1, the J call TRBJ1-2; no clear D gene. V gave up 4 bases and J gave up 4 bases, with 20 bases separating them. The CDR3 contains 16 residues. The germline gives CDR1 SGHRS, CDR2 YFSETQ. Here the CDR3 reads CASSKVGTETFYGYTF. As DNA, the CDR3 is TGCGCCAGCAGCAAAGTCGGTACAGAAACATTCTATGGCTACACCTTC. Looking up the rest from reference TRBV5-1 and TRBJ1-2 gives the full variable domain: KAGVTQTPRYLIKTRGQQVTLSCSPISGHRSVSWYQQTPGQGLQFLFEYFSETQRNKGNFPGRFSGRQFSNSRSEMNVSTLELGDSALYLCASSKVGTETFYGYTFGSGTRLTVV.

This clone came up a few times. The J gene is TRBJ1-6, the V gene TRBV4-3; 7 nucleotides agree with TRBD1. The CDR3 runs 14 residues. V trimming: 3 bases; J trimming: 10 bases; junction bases outside the gene matches: 6. In germline, CDR1 is LGHNA, CDR2 YSLEER. The CDR3 protein is CASSHGTGVSPLHF. Here the CDR3 DNA reads TGCGCCAGCAGCCACGGCACAGGGGTGTCACCCCTCCACTTT.

This sequence joins TRBV19 and TRBJ2-1, with D perhaps TRBD2 (6 bases). The CDR3 spans 16 residues. V was trimmed by 3 bases and J by 0 bases, leaving 12 bases between them. Germline CDR1 LNHDA, CDR2 SQIVND (reference sequence). The CDR3 protein is CASSMGGLSSYNEQFF. DNA of the CDR3: TGTGCCAGTAGTATGGGAGGCCTAAGCTCCTACAATGAGCAGTTCTTC.

The chain has TRBV5-6 and TRBJ2-5; the match to TRBD1 covers 12 bases. This CDR3 has 17 amino acids. CDR1 SGHDT and CDR2 YYEEEE come from the germline V gene. Trimming removed 2 bases from V and 4 bases from J; junction bases left unmatched: 9. For the CDR3, the DNA is TGTGCCAGCAGCTTCGGTGGGACAGGGGGCAGGGGAGAGACCCAGTACTTC. Encoded protein: CASSFGGTGGRGETQYF.

The CDR3 bases are TGTGCCAGTAGTTTCCTACCACCCCAATTGAACACTGAAGCTTTCTTT. Its translation is CASSFLPPQLNTEAFF. The V and J genes are TRBV19 and TRBJ1-1; no clear D gene. The CDR3 runs to 16 residues. Trimming cost V 5 bases and J 0 bases, with 16 bases left between them. Looked up from germline, CDR1 is LNHDA and CDR2 is SQIVND (reference sequence).

The chain joins TRBV11-3 to TRBJ1-1, with D unclear. V was trimmed by 5 bases and J by 0 bases, leaving 10 bases between them. Germline V gene data show CDR1 as SGHNT and CDR2 as YENEEA. CDR3 length: 14 amino acids. Here the CDR3 reads CASSPGGLNTEAFF. CDR3 coding DNA: TGTGCCAGCAGCCCAGGAGGCCTGAACACTGAAGCTTTCTTT.

V and J are TRBV6-5 and TRBJ1-4, with 7 bases aligning to TRBD1. With 5 bases clipped from V and 4 bases from J, the junction kept 4 bases outside the gene matches. This CDR3 contains 14 residues. Germline V lookup: CDR1 MNHEY, CDR2 SVGAGI. The CDR3 DNA sequence: TGTGCCAGCAGTAGGGACAGCCTTAATGAAAAACTGTTTTTT. Its translation: CASSRDSLNEKLFF.

The chain carries TRBV6-1 and TRBJ2-3, with D perhaps TRBD1 (6 bases). This CDR3 is 15 amino acids long. CDR1 and CDR2 (germline): MNHNS, SASEGT. Trimming took 5 bases from V and 6 from J, leaving 18 bases between them. For the CDR3, the DNA is TGTGCCAGCAGTAATGGACAGCTGACCATGGATACGCAGTATTTT. It encodes CASSNGQLTMDTQYF.

This chain uses TRBV9 with TRBJ2-3, with TRBD2 matching over 8 bases. Germline V gene data show CDR1 as SGDLS and CDR2 as YYNGEE. The ends lost 0 bases at V and 2 bases at J; junction bases unmatched: 11. The CDR3 loop spans 18 amino acids. The CDR3 is CASSVGSGGGLLTDTQYF. The CDR3 DNA is TGTGCCAGCAGCGTAGGGTCTGGCGGGGGGCTCCTCACAGATACGCAGTATTTT.

This clone was detected once. The J gene is TRBJ2-1, the V gene TRBV2, with D uncertain. The germline V gene encodes CDR1 SNHLY and CDR2 FYNNEI. The CDR3 length is 12 residues. V lost 7 bases, J lost 12 bases, and 16 bases lay in between. The CDR3 DNA is TGTGCCAGCATAGGTTACGACCGAGGGCAGTTCTTC. This encodes CASIGYDRGQFF.

This chain joins TRBV6-5 and TRBJ1-6; the match to TRBD1 covers 7 bases. J lost 12 bases, V lost 6 bases, and 8 bases had no gene match. CDR1 MNHEY and CDR2 SVGAGI come from the germline V gene. This CDR3 spans 13 amino acids. As DNA, the CDR3 is TGTGCCAGCAGACCGGGACAGTTAGAACCCCTCCACTTT. Protein product: CASRPGQLEPLHF.

This sequence joins TRBV20-1 and TRBJ2-5; D call uncertain. V dropped 6 bases and J dropped 3 bases, with 5 bases sitting between them. Germline CDR1 DFQATT, CDR2 SNEGSKA (reference sequence). The CDR3 covers 10 residues. The chain's CDR3 is CSAREETQYF. The CDR3 DNA sequence: TGCAGTGCCCGGGAAGAGACCCAGTACTTC.

The rearrangement joins TRBV11-2 to TRBJ1-1; D remains unclear. The ends were cut back, 3 bases at V and 0 bases at J, with 5 bases in the middle. Germline values: CDR1 SGHAT, CDR2 FQNNGV. The CDR3 has 13 amino acids. Here the CDR3 DNA reads TGTGCCAGCAGCTTCCTAATGAACACTGAAGCTTTCTTT. Residues: CASSFLMNTEAFF.

The J gene is TRBJ2-5, the V gene TRBV7-2, with TRBD1 identical over 9 bases. Germline V gene lookup returns CDR1 SGHTA and CDR2 FQGNSA. CDR3 length: 16 amino acids. The V gene end was trimmed by 5 bases and the J gene end by 5 bases; junction bases not matched to a gene: 12. CDR3 DNA sequence: TGTGCCAGCAGCCAGGGACAGGGTCGGCCTCGGGAGACCCAGTACTTC. Its protein product is CASSQGQGRPRETQYF.

The rearrangement joins TRBV7-2 to TRBJ1-2, with a tentative D call TRBD1 (6 bases). The CDR3 is 15 amino acids. Germline V CDR1 and CDR2: SGHTA, FQGNSA. Trimming removed 5 bases from V and 2 bases from J, with 15 bases in between. CDR3 DNA: TGTGCCAGCAGCGAACAGGGCTTGGTGAACTATGGCTACACCTTC. Translated, it gives CASSEQGLVNYGYTF.

The chain carries TRBV5-4 and TRBJ1-1; D not resolved. V gave up 5 bases and J gave up 3 bases, with 17 bases separating them. Germline V gene data show CDR1 as SGHNT and CDR2 as YYREEE (reference sequence). The CDR3 extends over 15 amino acids. CDR3 bases: TGTGCCAGCAGGGTGCCCGGAGGGAGGGACACTGAAGCTTTCTTT. This encodes CASRVPGGRDTEAFF.

The rearrangement joins TRBV6-6 to TRBJ2-1, with D possibly being TRBD1 (6 bases). The CDR3 has 16 amino acids. The V end was cut by 5 bases, the J end by 1 base, with 15 bases between. Looked up from germline, CDR1 is MNHNY and CDR2 is SVGAGI (reference sequence). The CDR3 protein is CASSTSTGTSYNEQFF. CDR3 nucleotides: TGTGCCAGCAGTACCAGTACAGGGACGTCCTACAATGAGCAGTTCTTC.

The rearrangement joins TRBV2 to TRBJ1-1; D may be TRBD1 (5 bases). The CDR3 sequence is 15 residues long. The V gene lost 0 bases and the J gene lost 5 bases, with 13 bases spanning the gap. Germline CDR1 is SNHLY and CDR2 is FYNNEI. The CDR3 DNA is TGTGCCAGCAGTGAAGCGCGGGGGGTCGGGACTGAAGCTTTCTTT. The encoded protein is CASSEARGVGTEAFF.

V usage is TRBV21-1 and J usage is TRBJ1-1; TRBD1 was called by the table and not checked on the DNA. TRBV21-1 has pseudogene status. The CDR3 runs to 15 residues. The CDR3 here is CASSNRAGGSTEAFF. The CDR3 bases are TGTGCCAGCAGCAATCGGGCAGGGGGAAGCACTGAAGCTTTCTTT.

V gene TRBV4-2 combines with J gene TRBJ2-5; TRBD2 matches at 12 bases. J lost 5 bases, V lost 1 base, and 8 bases had no gene match. The germline V gene has CDR1 LGHNA and CDR2 YNFKEQ. The CDR3 loop spans 17 amino acids. The CDR3 protein is CASSQASGGEFGETQYF. The CDR3 DNA reads as TGTGCCAGCAGCCAAGCTAGCGGGGGGGAATTCGGGGAGACCCAGTACTTC.

The rearrangement uses TRBV27 and TRBJ2-1; weak D call: TRBD2 (6 bases). The germline V and J ends were trimmed by 2 bases and 7 bases, with 9 bases remaining between them. The length of the CDR3 is 13 residues. Germline values: CDR1 MNHEY, CDR2 SMNVEV (reference sequence). The CDR3 here is CASSLRLANEQFF. The CDR3 DNA reads as TGTGCCAGCAGTTTACGGCTAGCGAATGAGCAGTTCTTC.

Turning to this clone: Other DNA sequences in the sample encode the same CDR3. The genes are TRBV2 and TRBJ2-3; TRBD2 agrees at 10 bases. This CDR3 region has 16 residues. Germline CDR1 reads SNHLY; CDR2 reads FYNNEI. V lost 2 bases to trimming and J lost 3 bases; unmatched junction nucleotides: 5. The CDR3 region is CASSERAGGRTDTQYF. In DNA form, the CDR3 reads TGTGCCAGCAGTGAACGAGCGGGGGGGCGAACAGATACGCAGTATTTT.

The chain uses TRBV7-2 and TRBJ2-7, with a possible D match to TRBD1 (6 bases). Per germline, CDR1 SGHTA and CDR2 FQGNSA. The CDR3 consists of 13 residues. Trimming took 1 base from V and 6 from J, leaving 10 bases between them. The CDR3 region has the DNA TGTGCCAGCAGCTTAGTTAACAGGGCCGAGCAGTACTTC. Translating gives CASSLVNRAEQYF.